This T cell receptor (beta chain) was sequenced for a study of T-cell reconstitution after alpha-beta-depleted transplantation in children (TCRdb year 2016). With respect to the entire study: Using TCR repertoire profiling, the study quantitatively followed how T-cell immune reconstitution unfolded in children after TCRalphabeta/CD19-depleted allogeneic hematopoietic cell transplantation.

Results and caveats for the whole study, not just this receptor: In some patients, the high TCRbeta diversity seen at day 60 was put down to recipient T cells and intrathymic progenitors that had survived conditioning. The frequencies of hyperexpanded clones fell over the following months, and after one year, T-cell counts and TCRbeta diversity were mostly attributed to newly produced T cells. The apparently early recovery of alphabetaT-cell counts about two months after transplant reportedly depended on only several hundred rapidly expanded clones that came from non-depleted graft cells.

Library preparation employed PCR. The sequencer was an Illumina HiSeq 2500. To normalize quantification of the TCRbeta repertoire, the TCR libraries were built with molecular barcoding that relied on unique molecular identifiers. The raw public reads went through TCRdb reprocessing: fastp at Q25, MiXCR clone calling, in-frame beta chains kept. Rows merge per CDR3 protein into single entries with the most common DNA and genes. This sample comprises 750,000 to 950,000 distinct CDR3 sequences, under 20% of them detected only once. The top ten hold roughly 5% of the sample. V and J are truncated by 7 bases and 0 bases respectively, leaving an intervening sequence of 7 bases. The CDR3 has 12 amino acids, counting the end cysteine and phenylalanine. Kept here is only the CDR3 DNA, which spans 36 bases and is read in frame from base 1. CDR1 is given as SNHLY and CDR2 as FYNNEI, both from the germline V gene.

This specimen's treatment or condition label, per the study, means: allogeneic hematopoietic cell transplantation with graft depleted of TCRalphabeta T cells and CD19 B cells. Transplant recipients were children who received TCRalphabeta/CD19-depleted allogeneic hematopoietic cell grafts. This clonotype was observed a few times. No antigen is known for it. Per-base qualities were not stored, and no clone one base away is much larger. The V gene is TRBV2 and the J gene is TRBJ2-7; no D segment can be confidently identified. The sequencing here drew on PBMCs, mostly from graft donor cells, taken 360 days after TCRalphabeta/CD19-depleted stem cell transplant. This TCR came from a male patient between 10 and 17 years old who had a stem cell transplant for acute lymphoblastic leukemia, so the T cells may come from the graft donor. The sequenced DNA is TGTGCCAGCATCTACAGCTCCTACGAGCAGTACTTC. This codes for CASIYSSYEQYF.